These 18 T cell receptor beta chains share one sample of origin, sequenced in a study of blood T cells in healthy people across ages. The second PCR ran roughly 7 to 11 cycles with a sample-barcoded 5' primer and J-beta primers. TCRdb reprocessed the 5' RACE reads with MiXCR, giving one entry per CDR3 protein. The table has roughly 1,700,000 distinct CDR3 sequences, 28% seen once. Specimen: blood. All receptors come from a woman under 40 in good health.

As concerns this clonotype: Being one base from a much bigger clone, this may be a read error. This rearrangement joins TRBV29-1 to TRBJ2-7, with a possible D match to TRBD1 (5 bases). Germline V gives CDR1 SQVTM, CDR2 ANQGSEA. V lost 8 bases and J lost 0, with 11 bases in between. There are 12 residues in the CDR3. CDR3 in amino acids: CSCEDSSYEQYF. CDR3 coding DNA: TGCAGCTGCGAAGACAGCTCCTACGAGCAGTACTTC.

CDR3 nucleotide sequence: TGTGCCAGCAGCCAAGCGGGGGTCTACAATGAGCAGTACTTC. It encodes CASSQAGVYNEQYF. The rearrangement links TRBV3-1 to TRBJ2-5; TRBD2 might be the D (6 bases). The CDR3 has 14 amino acids. Trimming took 1 base from V and 11 from J, leaving 17 bases between them. Germline V gene data show CDR1 as LGHDT and CDR2 as YNNKEL (reference sequence).

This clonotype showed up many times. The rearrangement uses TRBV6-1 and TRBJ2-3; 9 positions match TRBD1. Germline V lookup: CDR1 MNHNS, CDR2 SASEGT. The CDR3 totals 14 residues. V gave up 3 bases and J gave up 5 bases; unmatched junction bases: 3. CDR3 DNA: TGTGCCAGCAGTGAGGACAGGGGAGGAGATACGCAGTATTTT. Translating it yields CASSEDRGGDTQYF.

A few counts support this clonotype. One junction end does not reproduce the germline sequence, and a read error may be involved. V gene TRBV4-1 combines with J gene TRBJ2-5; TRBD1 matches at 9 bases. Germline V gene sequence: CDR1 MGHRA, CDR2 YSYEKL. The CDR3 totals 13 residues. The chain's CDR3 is CASGQGFQETQYF. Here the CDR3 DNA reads TGTGCCAGCGGACAGGGGTTCCAAGAGACCCAGTACTTC.

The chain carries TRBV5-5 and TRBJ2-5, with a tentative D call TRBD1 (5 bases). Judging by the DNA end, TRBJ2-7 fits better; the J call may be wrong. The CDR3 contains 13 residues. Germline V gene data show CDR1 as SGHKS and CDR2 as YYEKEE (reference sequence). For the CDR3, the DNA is TGTGCCTCCTTAGGGGCAAGGATTCCCGAGCAGTACTTC. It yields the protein CASLGARIPEQYF.

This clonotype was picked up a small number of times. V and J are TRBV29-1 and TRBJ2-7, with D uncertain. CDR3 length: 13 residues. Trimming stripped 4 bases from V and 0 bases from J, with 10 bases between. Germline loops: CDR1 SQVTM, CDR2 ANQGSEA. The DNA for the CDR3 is TGCAGCGTTGGCCGGGCAGGCTCCTACGAGCAGTACTTC. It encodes CSVGRAGSYEQYF.

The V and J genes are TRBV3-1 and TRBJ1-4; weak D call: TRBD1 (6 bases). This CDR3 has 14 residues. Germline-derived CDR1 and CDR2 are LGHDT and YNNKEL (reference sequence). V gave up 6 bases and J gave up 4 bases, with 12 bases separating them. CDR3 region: CASSPTGRNEKLFF. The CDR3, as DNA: TGTGCCAGCAGTCCGACAGGACGTAATGAAAAACTGTTTTTT.

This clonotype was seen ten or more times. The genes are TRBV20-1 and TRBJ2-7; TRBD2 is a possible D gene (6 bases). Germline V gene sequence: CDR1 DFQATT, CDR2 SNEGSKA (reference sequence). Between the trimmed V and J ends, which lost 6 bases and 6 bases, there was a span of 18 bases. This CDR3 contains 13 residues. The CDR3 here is CSARGTGEIEQYF. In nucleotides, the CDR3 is TGCAGTGCCCGAGGTACGGGGGAGATCGAGCAGTACTTC.

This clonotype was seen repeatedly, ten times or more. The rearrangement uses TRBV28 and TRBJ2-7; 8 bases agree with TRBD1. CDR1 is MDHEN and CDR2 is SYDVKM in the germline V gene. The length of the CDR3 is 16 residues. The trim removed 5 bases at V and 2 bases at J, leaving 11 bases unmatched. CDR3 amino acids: CASSPTLGQGTYEQYF. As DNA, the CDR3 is TGTGCCAGCAGTCCAACCCTCGGACAGGGAACCTACGAGCAGTACTTC.

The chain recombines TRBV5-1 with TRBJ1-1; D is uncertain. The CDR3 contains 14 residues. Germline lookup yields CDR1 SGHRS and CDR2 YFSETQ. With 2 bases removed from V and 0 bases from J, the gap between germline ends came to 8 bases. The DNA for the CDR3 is TGCGCCAGCAGCTTTGGTCCCGTGAACACTGAAGCTTTCTTT. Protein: CASSFGPVNTEAFF.

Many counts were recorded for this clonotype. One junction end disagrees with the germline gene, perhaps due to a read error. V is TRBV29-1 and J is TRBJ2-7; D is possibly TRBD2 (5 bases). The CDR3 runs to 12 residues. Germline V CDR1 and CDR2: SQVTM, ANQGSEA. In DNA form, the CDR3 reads TGCAGCGTTGAAGCTAGCTCCTACGAGCGGTACTTC. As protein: CSVEASSYERYF.

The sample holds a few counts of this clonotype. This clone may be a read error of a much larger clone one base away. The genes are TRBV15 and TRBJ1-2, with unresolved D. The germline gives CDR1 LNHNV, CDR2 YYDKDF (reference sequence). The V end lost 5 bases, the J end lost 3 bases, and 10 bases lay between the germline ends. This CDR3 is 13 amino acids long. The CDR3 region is CATSPANHYGYTF. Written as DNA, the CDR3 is TGTGCCACCAGCCCCGCGAACCACTATGGCTACACCTTC.

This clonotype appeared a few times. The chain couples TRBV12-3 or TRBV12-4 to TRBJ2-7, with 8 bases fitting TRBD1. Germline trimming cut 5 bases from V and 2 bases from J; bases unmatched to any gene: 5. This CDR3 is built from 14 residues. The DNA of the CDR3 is TGTGCCAGCAGTCGACAGGGGAACCCCTACGAGCAGTACTTC. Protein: CASSRQGNPYEQYF.

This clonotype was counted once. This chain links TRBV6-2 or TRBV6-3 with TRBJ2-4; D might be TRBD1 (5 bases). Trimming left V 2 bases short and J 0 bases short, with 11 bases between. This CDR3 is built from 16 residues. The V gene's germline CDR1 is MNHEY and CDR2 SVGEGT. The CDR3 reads CASSYPAGIAKNIQYF. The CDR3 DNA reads TGTGCCAGCAGTTACCCAGCAGGGATAGCCAAAAACATTCAGTACTTC.

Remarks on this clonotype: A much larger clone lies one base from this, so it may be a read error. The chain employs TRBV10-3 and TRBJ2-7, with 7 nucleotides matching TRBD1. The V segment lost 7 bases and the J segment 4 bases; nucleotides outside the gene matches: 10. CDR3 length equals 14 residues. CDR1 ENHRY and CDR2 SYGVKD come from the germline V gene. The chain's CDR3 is CAIMDSQGRYEQYF. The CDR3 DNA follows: TGTGCCATCATGGATTCACAGGGGCGGTACGAGCAGTACTTC.

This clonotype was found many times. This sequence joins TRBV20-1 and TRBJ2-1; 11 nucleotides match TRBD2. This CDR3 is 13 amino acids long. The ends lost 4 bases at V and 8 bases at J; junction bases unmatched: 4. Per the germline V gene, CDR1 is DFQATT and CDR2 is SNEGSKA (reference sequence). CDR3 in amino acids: CSATSGRFHEQFF. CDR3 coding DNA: TGCAGTGCTACTAGCGGGAGGTTCCATGAGCAGTTCTTC.

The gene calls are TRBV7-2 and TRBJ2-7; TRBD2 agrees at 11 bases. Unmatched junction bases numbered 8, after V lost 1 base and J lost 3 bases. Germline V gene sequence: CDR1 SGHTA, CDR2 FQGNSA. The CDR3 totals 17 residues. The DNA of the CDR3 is TGTGCCAGCAGCTTAGGACTAGCGGGGTTAGTGAGCTACGAGCAGTACTTC. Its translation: CASSLGLAGLVSYEQYF. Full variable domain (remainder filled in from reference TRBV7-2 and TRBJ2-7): GAGVSQSPSNKVTEKGKDVELRCDPISGHTALYWYRQSLGQGLEFLIYFQGNSAPDKSGLPSDRFSAERTGGSVSTLTIQRTQQEDSAVYLCASSLGLAGLVSYEQYFGPGTRLTVT.

CDR3 region: CASSSSRSADTQYF. The CDR3 DNA reads TGTGCCAGCAGCTCCTCTCGCTCAGCAGATACGCAGTATTTT. This sequence joins TRBV11-2 and TRBJ2-3; D unresolved. Germline V CDR1 and CDR2: SGHAT, FQNNGV. The CDR3 runs to 14 residues. V lost 4 bases and J lost 4, with 12 bases in between. Based on the CDR3 plus reference TRBV11-2 and TRBJ2-3, the full variable domain is EAGVAQSPRYKIIEKRQSVAFWCNPISGHATLYWYQQILGQGPKLLIQFQNNGVVDDSQLPKDRFSAERLKGVDSTLKIQPAKLEDSAVYLCASSSSRSADTQYFGPGTRLTVL.